These T cell receptor beta chains were read from a single sample in a study of T cells in Graves' hyperthyroidism and ophthalmopathy. TCRdb analysed the multiplex PCR reads with MiXCR anew, one entry per CDR3 protein. In the table there are under 450,000 distinct CDR3 sequences, around a sixth of which are singletons. The sample was blood. Source of these receptors: a woman in her late teens or twenties with Graves' hyperthyroidism. CDR3s include the opening cysteine and the closing phenylalanine or tryptophan. A D gene is named only where the DNA matches it firmly. Clone size is not always given. Where it is, it says once, few, many or a class for expanded clones.

v_call,d_call,clone_size,j_call,cdr3_aa,cdr3_nt
TRBV12-3/TRBV12-4,TRBD1,many,TRBJ2-5,CASSRTQGLGETQYF,TGTGCCAGCAGTCGAACACAGGGGTTGGGAGAGACCCAGTACTTC
TRBV20-1,-,-,TRBJ2-1,CSASLQTNEQFF,TGCAGTGCTAGTCTGCAGACCAATGAGCAGTTCTTC
TRBV7-8,-,few,TRBJ2-2,CASRPQKNTGELFF,TGTGCCAGCAGGCCGCAGAAGAACACCGGGGAGCTGTTTTTT
TRBV28,TRBD1,-,TRBJ1-2,CASSTGIRGQVGYGYTF,TGTGCCAGCAGCACAGGGATAAGGGGGCAGGTTGGCTATGGCTACACCTTC
TRBV27,-,many,TRBJ2-7,CASNGLGRPSYEQYF,TGTGCCAGCAATGGGTTAGGCAGGCCTTCCTACGAGCAGTACTTC
TRBV12-3/TRBV12-4,TRBD1,many,TRBJ2-3,CASSHGQGRTDTQYF,TGTGCCAGCAGCCATGGACAGGGGAGGACAGATACGCAGTATTTT
TRBV5-4,-,-,TRBJ2-1,CASSLIRINEQFF,TGTGCCAGCAGCTTGATACGGATCAATGAGCAGTTCTTC
TRBV7-8,-,few,TRBJ2-1,CASAWGVQSYNEQFF,TGTGCCAGCGCCTGGGGGGTCCAGTCCTACAATGAGCAGTTCTTC
TRBV4-1,TRBD1,many,TRBJ1-6,CASSRPGQGERNSPLHF,TGCGCCAGCAGCCGCCCGGGACAGGGAGAAAGGAATTCACCCCTCCACTTT
TRBV6-2/TRBV6-3,-,few,TRBJ2-4,CASSQWGGRAKNIQYF,TGTGCCAGCAGCCAGTGGGGGGGCAGGGCCAAAAACATTCAGTACTTC
TRBV12-3/TRBV12-4,-,many,TRBJ1-2,CASSPRQVPLYGYTF,TGTGCCAGCAGTCCTCGGCAGGTTCCGCTCTATGGCTACACCTTC
TRBV3-1,TRBD2,many,TRBJ2-7,CASSPEAGRPYEQYF,TGTGCCAGCAGCCCCGAAGCGGGACGGCCCTACGAGCAGTACTTC
TRBV27,TRBD1,-,TRBJ1-5,CASSKGDRWFGQPQHF,TGTGCCAGCAGCAAAGGGGACAGGTGGTTTGGTCAGCCCCAGCATTTT
TRBV6-1,TRBD2,few,TRBJ2-1,CASRSWTGLAVSNNEQFF,TGTGCCAGCAGATCCTGGACGGGACTAGCGGTATCCAACAATGAGCAGTTCTTC
TRBV7-2,-,many,TRBJ1-1,CASSLNGTPDEAFF,TGTGCCAGCAGCCTAAACGGGACACCCGATGAAGCTTTCTTT
TRBV7-9,-,few,TRBJ1-6,CASRSEESPLHF,TGTGCCAGCAGATCCGAAGAATCACCCCTCCACTTT
TRBV19,TRBD2,-,TRBJ2-1,CASSMSRLAADEQFF,TGTGCCAGTAGTATGTCCCGACTAGCCGCCGATGAGCAGTTCTTC
TRBV11-3,-,many,TRBJ1-1,CASSLVPGTEAFF,TGTGCCAGCAGCTTAGTCCCAGGGACTGAAGCTTTCTTT
TRBV2,-,many,TRBJ2-2,CASSEKGRHTGELFF,TGTGCCAGCAGTGAAAAGGGGCGTCACACCGGGGAGCTGTTTTTT
TRBV12-3/TRBV12-4,TRBD2,once,TRBJ2-1,CASSGLAGAREQFF,TGTGCCAGCAGTGGCCTAGCGGGAGCCAGGGAGCAGTTCTTC
TRBV24-1,TRBD2,-,TRBJ2-5,CATQERTSGQETQYF,TGTGCCACCCAGGAGAGGACTAGCGGCCAAGAGACCCAGTACTTC
TRBV12-3/TRBV12-4,TRBD1,many,TRBJ2-1,CATGQAPRVEQFF,TGTGCCACCGGACAGGCGCCCCGGGTTGAGCAGTTCTTC
TRBV11-1,TRBD1,many,TRBJ2-7,CASSRRFTRDRVVKQYF,TGTGCCAGCAGCCGAAGGTTCACCCGGGACAGGGTTGTAAAGCAGTACTTC
TRBV4-3,TRBD2,-,TRBJ2-1,CASSPPIAGGPREQFF,TGCGCCAGCAGCCCCCCGATAGCGGGGGGGCCTCGTGAGCAGTTCTTC
TRBV3-1,TRBD2,many,TRBJ2-5,CASSQPGTKETQYF,TGTGCCAGCAGCCAACCGGGGACTAAAGAGACCCAGTACTTC
TRBV20-1,TRBD1,many,TRBJ2-3,CSAMGQGSDTQYF,TGCAGTGCTATGGGACAGGGCTCAGATACGCAGTATTTT
TRBV3-1,TRBD1,few,TRBJ1-5,CASSPGTGASSNQPQHF,TGTGCCAGCAGCCCCGGGACAGGGGCCTCTAGCAATCAGCCCCAGCATTTT
TRBV20-1,-,many,TRBJ2-1,CSASPPGPYNEQFF,TGCAGTGCTAGCCCGCCCGGACCCTACAATGAGCAGTTCTTC
TRBV11-2,-,-,TRBJ2-7,CASSLGLGPYEQYF,TGTGCCAGCAGCTTAGGTCTGGGCCCCTACGAGCAGTACTTC
TRBV19,TRBD2,-,TRBJ2-1,CASDSLAGDYNEQFF,TGTGCCAGTGACTCGTTAGCGGGGGATTACAATGAGCAGTTCTTC
TRBV7-7,-,few,TRBJ2-7,CASSPRLEGGQQYF,TGTGCTAGCAGCCCCAGATTGGAGGGAGGACAGCAGTACTTC
TRBV29-1,-,-,TRBJ2-3,CSVEGQGVPDTQYF,TGCAGCGTTGAAGGGCAGGGCGTCCCAGATACGCAGTATTTT
TRBV9,-,-,TRBJ2-2,CASSVTQPGELFF,TGTGCCAGCAGCGTAACTCAGCCCGGGGAGCTGTTTTTT
TRBV29-1,-,-,TRBJ2-7,CSVEPSNDEQYF,TGCAGCGTTGAGCCCAGTAATGACGAGCAGTACTTC
TRBV19,-,few,TRBJ2-5,CASSTRLTEKETQYF,TGTGCCAGTAGCACACGACTGACCGAGAAAGAGACCCAGTACTTC
TRBV18,-,many,TRBJ1-5,CATKQDSNQPQHF,TGTGCCACAAAACAGGATAGCAATCAGCCCCAGCATTTT
TRBV6-5,-,-,TRBJ2-1,CASSYSGPGQNNEQFF,TGTGCCAGCAGTTACTCTGGCCCCGGACAGAACAATGAGCAGTTCTTC
TRBV19,-,-,TRBJ1-1,CASSSVLNTEAFF,TGTGCCAGTAGTTCGGTATTGAACACTGAAGCTTTCTTT
TRBV24-1,TRBD1,many,TRBJ2-1,CATSVGTAYNEQFF,TGTGCCACCAGTGTTGGGACAGCTTACAATGAGCAGTTCTTC
TRBV28,TRBD1,-,TRBJ1-5,CASSFPYRQGQLNQPQHF,TGTGCCAGCAGTTTCCCTTACCGACAGGGCCAGTTAAATCAGCCCCAGCATTTT
TRBV11-2,-,many,TRBJ1-1,CASSPSQGMNTEAFF,TGTGCCAGCAGCCCAAGTCAGGGAATGAACACTGAAGCTTTCTTT
TRBV11-2,TRBD2,-,TRBJ2-5,CASSRALAGYETQYF,TGTGCCAGTAGCCGGGCCTTAGCGGGATACGAGACCCAGTACTTC
TRBV11-2,TRBD1,many,TRBJ2-7,CASSRTGVEFEQYF,TGTGCCAGCAGCCGGACAGGCGTTGAGTTCGAGCAGTACTTC
TRBV3-1,-,-,TRBJ1-2,CASRGTGASYGYTF,TGTGCCAGTCGGGGGACCGGGGCGAGCTATGGCTACACCTTC
TRBV27,-,many,TRBJ2-1,CASSLLARRNEQFF,TGTGCCAGCAGTTTACTCGCCAGGCGGAATGAGCAGTTCTTC
TRBV4-1,-,few,TRBJ2-7,CASSQGKGGYEQYF,TGCGCCAGCAGCCAAGGAAAAGGAGGCTACGAGCAGTACTTC
TRBV5-1,-,many,TRBJ2-1,CASSLVKGFHNEQFF,TGCGCCAGCAGCCTCGTTAAGGGTTTCCACAATGAGCAGTTCTTC
TRBV19,TRBD1,many,TRBJ1-6,CASSRTGDSPLHF,TGTGCCAGCAGCCGGACAGGGGATTCACCCCTCCACTTT
TRBV28,-,many,TRBJ2-4,CASSQQTTLAKNIQYF,TGTGCCAGCAGTCAACAGACGACACTAGCCAAAAACATTCAGTACTTC
TRBV18,TRBD2,few,TRBJ2-1,CASSPILGTWTSGGNEQFF,TGTGCCAGCTCACCGATCCTCGGTACTTGGACTAGCGGGGGCAATGAGCAGTTCTTC
TRBV15,-,-,TRBJ1-1,CATSRGKGLMAEAFF,TGTGCCACCAGCAGAGGGAAAGGCTTAATGGCTGAAGCTTTCTTT
TRBV2,-,many,TRBJ2-7,CASSEYRTVALGQYF,TGTGCCAGCAGTGAATATAGGACAGTGGCCTTGGGGCAGTACTTC
TRBV20-1,-,many,TRBJ2-7,CSARGGRVSSYEQYF,TGCAGTGCTAGAGGGGGACGAGTTAGCTCCTACGAGCAGTACTTC
TRBV7-3,TRBD1,many,TRBJ2-5,CASSKGAQETQYF,TGTGCCAGCAGCAAGGGGGCCCAAGAGACCCAGTACTTC